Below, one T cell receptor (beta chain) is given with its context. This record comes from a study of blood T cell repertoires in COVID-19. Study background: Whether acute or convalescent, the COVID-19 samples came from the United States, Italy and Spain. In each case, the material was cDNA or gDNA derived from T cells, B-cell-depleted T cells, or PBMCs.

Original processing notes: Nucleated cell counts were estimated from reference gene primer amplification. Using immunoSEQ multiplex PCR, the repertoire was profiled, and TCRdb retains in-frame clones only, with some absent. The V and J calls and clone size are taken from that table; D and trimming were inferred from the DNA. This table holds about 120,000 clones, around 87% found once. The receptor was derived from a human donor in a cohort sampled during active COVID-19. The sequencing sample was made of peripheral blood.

As DNA, the CDR3 is TGTGCCAGCAGCCCGGGCCTAGCGGGGCAAAACATTCAGTACTTC. This encodes CASSPGLAGQNIQYF. The chain recombines TRBV7-9 with TRBJ2-4; 9 bases agree with TRBD2. The CDR3 has 15 amino acids. The germline V gene encodes CDR1 SEHNR and CDR2 FQNEAQ (reference sequence). With 5 bases clipped from V and 5 bases from J, the junction kept 7 bases outside the gene matches. The variable domain in full, completed from reference TRBV7-9 and TRBJ2-4, reads DTGVSQNPRHKITKRGQNVTFRCDPISEHNRLYWYRQTLGQGPEFLTYFQNEAQLEKSRLLSDRFSAERPKGSFSTLEIQRTEQGDSAMYLCASSPGLAGQNIQYFGAGTRLSVL.